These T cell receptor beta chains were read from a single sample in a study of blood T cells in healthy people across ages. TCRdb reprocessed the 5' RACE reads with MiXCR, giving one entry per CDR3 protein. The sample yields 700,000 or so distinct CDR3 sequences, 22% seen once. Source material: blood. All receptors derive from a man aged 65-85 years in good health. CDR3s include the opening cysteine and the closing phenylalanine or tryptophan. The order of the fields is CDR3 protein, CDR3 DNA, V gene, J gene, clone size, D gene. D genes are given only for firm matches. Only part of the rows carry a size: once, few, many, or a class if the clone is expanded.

CDR3: CASSPLSGSANTGELFF
DNA: TGTGCCAGCTCACCACTTAGCGGGAGCGCTAACACCGGGGAGCTGTTTTTT
V: TRBV18
J: TRBJ2-2
size: .
D: TRBD2

CDR3: CASSSMQGVNEQYF
DNA: TGCGCCAGCAGCTCCATGCAGGGTGTCAACGAGCAGTACTTC
V: TRBV5-1
J: TRBJ2-7
size: .
D: .

CDR3: CASSLEESRADTQYF
DNA: TGTGCCAGCAGCTTAGAGGAGTCCCGCGCAGATACGCAGTATTTT
V: TRBV7-8
J: TRBJ2-3
size: few
D: .

CDR3: CATSRKRFTSGGSTDTQYF
DNA: TGTGCCACCAGCAGGAAGAGGTTTACTAGCGGGGGTAGCACAGATACGCAGTATTTT
V: TRBV15
J: TRBJ2-3
size: .
D: TRBD2

CDR3: CASSQAASGGPISYEQYF
DNA: TGTGCCAGCAGCCAAGCGGCTAGCGGGGGGCCAATTTCCTACGAGCAGTACTTC
V: TRBV4-2
J: TRBJ2-7
size: .
D: TRBD2

CDR3: CSARDLGDPGYEQYF
DNA: TGCAGTGCTAGAGATTTGGGGGATCCGGGCTACGAGCAGTACTTC
V: TRBV20-1
J: TRBJ2-7
size: .
D: .

CDR3: CASRINRDYNEQFF
DNA: TGTGCCAGCAGAATAAACCGGGACTACAATGAGCAGTTCTTC
V: TRBV7-8
J: TRBJ2-1
size: few
D: .

CDR3: CATSDLQSAIF
DNA: TGTGCCACCAGTGATTTGCAGTCAGCGATCTTC
V: TRBV24-1
J: TRBJ2-5
size: .
D: .

CDR3: CASSRRRSRAGDTQYF
DNA: TGTGCCAGCAGCCGCCGGAGGAGCAGGGCGGGAGATACGCAGTATTTT
V: TRBV3-1
J: TRBJ2-3
size: few
D: .

CDR3: CASSWDISPNSPLHF
DNA: TGCGCCAGCAGCTGGGACATTTCCCCTAATTCACCCCTCCACTTT
V: TRBV5-1
J: TRBJ1-6
size: once
D: .

CDR3: CASSLRDSGGDTQYF
DNA: TGCGCCAGCAGCCTCCGGGACAGCGGGGGAGATACGCAGTATTTT
V: TRBV4-3
J: TRBJ2-3
size: .
D: .

CDR3: CASSPPTASGANVLTF
DNA: TGTGCCAGCTCACCACCGACAGCCTCTGGGGCCAACGTCCTGACTTTC
V: TRBV18
J: TRBJ2-6
size: .
D: .

CDR3: CSVSGLGEQFF
DNA: TGCAGCGTTTCGGGACTAGGGGAGCAGTTCTTC
V: TRBV29-1
J: TRBJ2-1
size: .
D: TRBD2

CDR3: CASSSKVGYSDGGELFF
DNA: TGTGCCAGCAGTTCAAAAGTAGGGTATTCGGATGGCGGGGAGCTGTTTTTT
V: TRBV7-9
J: TRBJ2-2
size: few
D: .

CDR3: CASSLGGTGGGTEAFF
DNA: TGCGCCAGCAGCTTGGGAGGGACAGGGGGGGGTACTGAAGCTTTCTTT
V: TRBV5-1
J: TRBJ1-1
size: few
D: TRBD1

CDR3: CASSVGTPNTDTQYF
DNA: TGCGCCAGCAGCGTCGGGACACCCAACACAGATACGCAGTATTTT
V: TRBV5-1
J: TRBJ2-3
size: .
D: .

CDR3: CASSEDPGQETQYF
DNA: TGTGCCAGCAGTGAAGATCCAGGTCAAGAGACCCAGTACTTC
V: TRBV25-1
J: TRBJ2-5
size: few
D: .

CDR3: CASSLWGGDNYGYTF
DNA: TGTGCCAGCAGTTTATGGGGAGGGGATAACTATGGCTACACCTTC
V: TRBV12-3/TRBV12-4
J: TRBJ1-2
size: few
D: .

CDR3: CASSARGGYNEQFF
DNA: TGTGCCAGCAGCGCAAGGGGGGGTTACAATGAGCAGTTCTTC
V: TRBV6-1
J: TRBJ2-1
size: few
D: .

CDR3: CASSRPGRYNSPLHF
DNA: TGTGCCAGCAGCCGTCCGGGACGGTATAATTCACCCCTCCACTTT
V: TRBV11-1
J: TRBJ1-6
size: .
D: .

CDR3: CASSSGQGAPWYGYTF
DNA: TGTGCCAGCAGCTCGGGACAGGGGGCGCCTTGGTATGGCTACACCTTC
V: TRBV7-9
J: TRBJ1-2
size: few
D: TRBD1

CDR3: CASSLTGRQINQPQHF
DNA: TGTGCCAGCAGTTTAACCGGCCGGCAGATAAATCAGCCCCAGCATTTT
V: TRBV28
J: TRBJ1-5
size: few
D: .

CDR3: CASSLGTGNFVNEQFF
DNA: TGTGCCAGCAGTCTTGGGACAGGGAATTTCGTCAATGAGCAGTTCTTC
V: TRBV12-3/TRBV12-4
J: TRBJ2-1
size: .
D: TRBD1

CDR3: CASSSRAGPYNEQFF
DNA: TGTGCCAGCAGCTCGCGGGCTGGCCCCTACAATGAGCAGTTCTTC
V: TRBV11-2
J: TRBJ2-1
size: .
D: .

CDR3: CASTQAGLFSGNTIYF
DNA: TGTGCCAGCACCCAGGCGGGGCTTTTCTCTGGAAACACCATATATTTT
V: TRBV6-6
J: TRBJ1-3
size: .
D: .

CDR3: CSANLGEGGNEQFF
DNA: TGCAGTGCCAATCTCGGGGAGGGCGGCAATGAGCAGTTCTTC
V: TRBV20-1
J: TRBJ2-1
size: .
D: TRBD2

CDR3: CASSLGTSGYSYNEQFF
DNA: TGTGCCAGCAGCTTGGGGACTAGCGGGTACTCCTACAATGAGCAGTTCTTC
V: TRBV7-8
J: TRBJ2-1
size: few
D: TRBD2

CDR3: CATSRDRGNSGNTIYF
DNA: TGTGCCACCAGCAGAGATAGGGGAAATTCTGGAAACACCATATATTTT
V: TRBV15
J: TRBJ1-3
size: .
D: .

CDR3: CASSRQGAGNGYTF
DNA: TGTGCCAGCAGTCGACAGGGGGCAGGGAATGGCTACACCTTC
V: TRBV6-2/TRBV6-3
J: TRBJ1-2
size: few
D: TRBD1

CDR3: CASSSRARGSPLHF
DNA: TGTGCCAGCAGCTCCCGAGCCCGCGGCTCACCCCTCCACTTT
V: TRBV5-6
J: TRBJ1-6
size: few
D: .

CDR3: CASSPTGRQETQYF
DNA: TGTGCCAGCTCACCGACAGGGAGGCAAGAGACCCAGTACTTC
V: TRBV18
J: TRBJ2-5
size: many
D: .

CDR3: CASSKPGQTFQETQYF
DNA: TGTGCCAGCAGCAAGCCGGGACAAACTTTCCAAGAGACCCAGTACTTC
V: TRBV7-2
J: TRBJ2-5
size: few
D: .

CDR3: CASRQTGSGGNTIYF
DNA: TGTGCCAGCAGGCAGACAGGGTCGGGGGGAAACACCATATATTTT
V: TRBV6-6
J: TRBJ1-3
size: .
D: TRBD1

CDR3: CASRAVEVGELFF
DNA: TGTGCCAGCAGAGCAGTAGAGGTCGGGGAGCTGTTTTTT
V: TRBV11-3
J: TRBJ2-2
size: few
D: .

CDR3: CASSQDEITQGAFYEQYF
DNA: TGTGCCAGCAGCCAAGATGAGATAACACAGGGGGCTTTTTACGAGCAGTACTTC
V: TRBV4-2
J: TRBJ2-7
size: few
D: TRBD1

CDR3: CASSTSGAVTDTQYF
DNA: TGTGCCAGCAGTACTAGCGGGGCAGTAACGGATACGCAGTATTTT
V: TRBV7-3
J: TRBJ2-3
size: few
D: TRBD2

CDR3: CASTTGRDTQYF
DNA: TGTGCCAGCACCACAGGCAGAGATACGCAATATTTT
V: TRBV28
J: TRBJ2-3
size: .
D: .

CDR3: CASRVRGAGGGYGYTF
DNA: TGTGCCAGCAGAGTTAGAGGGGCGGGGGGAGGCTATGGCTACACCTTC
V: TRBV6-5
J: TRBJ1-2
size: .
D: .

CDR3: CSVGQDYGYTF
DNA: TGCAGCGTTGGCCAGGACTATGGCTACACCTTC
V: TRBV29-1
J: TRBJ1-2
size: .
D: .

CDR3: CASSEPRENYGYTF
DNA: TGTGCCAGCAGTGAGCCCAGGGAGAACTATGGCTACACCTTC
V: TRBV25-1
J: TRBJ1-2
size: few
D: .

CDR3: CASHRRTLEYGYTF
DNA: TGTGCCAGCCACCGCAGGACGTTGGAATATGGCTACACCTTC
V: TRBV2
J: TRBJ1-2
size: few
D: .

CDR3: CSARPSPAGELFF
DNA: TGCAGCGCGCGACCGAGCCCAGCCGGGGAGCTGTTTTTT
V: TRBV29-1
J: TRBJ2-2
size: .
D: .

CDR3: CSANIRADQPQHF
DNA: TGCAGTGCTAATATTCGGGCAGATCAGCCCCAGCATTTT
V: TRBV20-1
J: TRBJ1-5
size: .
D: .

CDR3: CASSQLPNYEQYF
DNA: TGTGCCAGCAGCCAACTACCCAACTACGAGCAGTACTTC
V: TRBV3-1
J: TRBJ2-7
size: few
D: .

CDR3: CASSYTVNYGYTF
DNA: TGTGCCAGCAGTTACACCGTTAACTATGGCTACACCTTC
V: TRBV6-5
J: TRBJ1-2
size: .
D: .

CDR3: CASKDFQETRYF
DNA: TGTGCCAGTAAAGATTTTCAAGAGACCCGGTACTTC
V: TRBV6-5
J: TRBJ2-5
size: .
D: .

CDR3: CASRPRGTGGEKLFF
DNA: TGCGCCAGCAGGCCGAGGGGGACCGGTGGTGAAAAACTGTTTTTT
V: TRBV5-1
J: TRBJ1-4
size: many
D: .

CDR3: CASSGAGPTDTQYF
DNA: TGCGCCAGCAGTGGGGCGGGACCCACAGATACGCAGTATTTT
V: TRBV5-1
J: TRBJ2-3
size: few
D: .

CDR3: CASSQETYSPLHF
DNA: TGTGCCAGCAGCCAAGAGACGTATTCACCCCTCCACTTT
V: TRBV14
J: TRBJ1-6
size: .
D: .